The 12 T cell receptor beta chains presented below share a single source sample, sequenced in a study of T cell changes during pregnancy in multiple sclerosis. Sequencing used immunoSEQ multiplex PCR; TCRdb keeps in-frame clones, though not all of them. The sample shows tens of thousands of clones, over 85% of them seen only once. Sequenced here: CD4+ T cells from peripheral blood mononuclear cells, sampled before pregnancy. The receptors shown here come from a female donor with multiple sclerosis, enrolled in a pregnancy study.

The V call is TRBV19, the J call TRBJ2-3; D is uncertain. With 5 bases removed from V and 0 bases from J, the gap between germline ends came to 9 bases. CDR3 size: 14 residues. The germline V gene has CDR1 LNHDA and CDR2 SQIVND (reference sequence). The CDR3 is CASSLPRSTDTQYF. As DNA, the CDR3 is TGTGCCAGTAGTTTGCCGAGGAGCACAGATACGCAGTATTTT.

V gene TRBV25-1 combines with J gene TRBJ2-5; maybe TRBD1 (7 bases). Per germline, CDR1 MGHDK and CDR2 SYGVNS. The V and J ends lost 2 bases and 5 bases respectively, with 12 bases between them. The CDR3 spans 14 residues. CDR3 amino acids: CASSEGGGSETQYF. CDR3 bases: TGTGCCAGCAGTGAAGGAGGGGGCTCGGAGACCCAGTACTTC.

This clone was recorded only once. J is TRBJ2-7 and V is TRBV5-6; 7 bases fit TRBD1. The CDR3 runs to 15 residues. CDR1 and CDR2 from the germline V gene are SGHDT and YYEEEE. V trimming: 0 bases; J trimming: 3 bases; junction bases outside the gene matches: 6. CDR3 bases: TGTGCCAGCAGCTTGGTCGACAGGGCCATCTACGAGCAGTACTTC. It translates to CASSLVDRAIYEQYF.

V usage is TRBV19 and J usage is TRBJ2-1, with 12 bases that match TRBD1. The CDR3 totals 18 residues. V lost 3 bases, J lost 7 bases, and 13 bases stayed unmatched. CDR1 is LNHDA and CDR2 is SQIVND in the germline V gene (reference sequence). The CDR3 coding sequence is TGTGCCAGTAGTATCGGGGGACAGGGGGCTCGAACACGGAATGAGCAGTTCTTC. Translated, it gives CASSIGGQGARTRNEQFF.

The chain carries TRBV6-5 and TRBJ1-6, with TRBD1 matching 7 bases. The CDR3 covers 15 residues. J lost 9 bases, V lost 8 bases, and 13 bases had no gene match. Germline V CDR1 and CDR2: MNHEY, SVGAGI. Here the CDR3 reads CASSERGPRSSPLHF. The DNA of the CDR3 is TGTGCCAGCTCCGAGAGGGGGCCTCGAAGTTCACCCCTCCACTTT.

V is TRBV19 and J is TRBJ2-7; D is unresolved. This CDR3 comprises 15 residues. Looked up from germline, CDR1 is LNHDA and CDR2 is SQIVND (reference sequence). Deletions cut 0 bases from V and 1 base from J, with 10 bases between. This chain's CDR3 is CASSIDLYRSYEQYF. Here the CDR3 DNA reads TGTGCCAGTAGTATAGATCTGTACAGATCCTACGAGCAGTACTTC.

The V call is TRBV19, the J call TRBJ2-1, with 9 bases lining up with TRBD2. This CDR3 comprises 16 residues. V lost 1 base, J lost 6 bases, and 7 bases stayed unmatched. Germline V gene sequence: CDR1 LNHDA, CDR2 SQIVND (reference sequence). This CDR3 is CASSIVSLAGINEQFF. In nucleotides, the CDR3 is TGTGCCAGTAGTATAGTTTCCCTAGCGGGAATCAATGAGCAGTTCTTC. The full variable domain, with the rest looked up from reference TRBV19 and TRBJ2-1, is DGGITQSPKYLFRKEGQNVTLSCEQNLNHDAMYWYRQDPGQGLRLIYYSQIVNDFQKGDIAEGYSVSREKKESFPLTVTSAQKNPTAFYLCASSIVSLAGINEQFFGPGTRLTVL.

This chain connects TRBV13 to TRBJ1-1; D unclear. V lost 2 bases and J lost 3, with 4 bases in between. This CDR3 is 12 amino acids long. The germline gives CDR1 PRHDT, CDR2 FYEKMQ (reference sequence). The CDR3 region has the DNA TGTGCCAGCAGCTTACGGGACACTGAAGCTTTCTTT. It translates to CASSLRDTEAFF. Full variable domain (remainder filled in from reference TRBV13 and TRBJ1-1): AAGVIQSPRHLIKEKRETATLKCYPIPRHDTVYWYQQGPGQDPQFLISFYEKMQSDKGSIPDRFSAQQFSDYHSELNMSSLELGDSALYFCASSLRDTEAFFGQGTRLTVV.

A few counts support this clone. V usage is TRBV6-5 and J usage is TRBJ1-3, with no clear D. V was trimmed by 5 bases and J by 3 bases, leaving 14 bases between them. CDR3 length equals 15 residues. Looked up from germline, CDR1 is MNHEY and CDR2 is SVGAGI. The CDR3 DNA reads TGTGCCAGCAGTCGCCTAGGGAGGAATGGAAACACCATATATTTT. Translation: CASSRLGRNGNTIYF.

This chain links TRBV7-3 with TRBJ2-3, with 10 positions matching TRBD2. The CDR3 loop spans 17 amino acids. The germline V gene has CDR1 SGHTA and CDR2 FQGTGA. The V segment lost 5 bases and the J segment 4 bases; nucleotides outside the gene matches: 12. CDR3: CASSRRLASGSSDTQYF. The CDR3 coding sequence is TGTGCCAGCAGCCGAAGGTTGGCTAGCGGGAGTTCAGATACGCAGTATTTT.

This rearrangement joins TRBV7-3 to TRBJ2-1, with 9 bases aligning to TRBD2. Unmatched junction bases numbered 0, after V lost 2 bases and J lost 1 base. This CDR3 is 15 amino acids long. CDR1 is SGHTA, CDR2 FQGTGA, per germline. CDR3 DNA sequence: TGTGCCAGCAGCTTACTAGCGGGATCCTACAATGAGCAGTTCTTC. Protein product: CASSLLAGSYNEQFF.

The gene calls are TRBV7-3 and TRBJ2-2; TRBD2 aligns across 9 bases. V trimming: 0 bases; J trimming: 4 bases; junction bases outside the gene matches: 3. The V gene's germline CDR1 is SGHTA and CDR2 FQGTGA. This CDR3 has 16 amino acids. CDR3 DNA: TGTGCCAGCAGCTTAACCAGCGGGGGGAGCACCGGGGAGCTGTTTTTT. This gives the protein CASSLTSGGSTGELFF.